Below are 8 T cell receptor beta chains sequenced from a single sample in a study of T cell responses to AZD1222 COVID-19 vaccine. Repertoires were generated with immunoSEQ multiplex PCR, while TCRdb's copy carries only in-frame clones and drops some. The table lists around 100,000 clones, 88% of them singletons. Specimen: peripheral blood, collected on day 0 of AZD1222 vaccination. These receptors came from an adult in good health.

The chain is built from TRBV28 and TRBJ2-2; D is perhaps TRBD1 (5 bases). CDR1 and CDR2 (germline): MDHEN, SYDVKM. CDR3 size: 14 residues. With 3 bases removed from V and 4 bases from J, the gap between germline ends came to 9 bases. The CDR3 DNA is TGTGCCAGCAGTTTTCAGGGAAGCACCGGGGAGCTGTTTTTT. The encoded protein is CASSFQGSTGELFF.

The chain uses TRBV27 and TRBJ1-4, with TRBD1 matching 7 bases. The CDR3 has 14 amino acids. V lost 6 bases, J lost 8 bases, and 9 bases stayed unmatched. Per the germline V gene, CDR1 is MNHEY and CDR2 is SMNVEV (reference sequence). CDR3 sequence (DNA): TGTGCCAGCAGCCGGCTAGGGGGCGACGAAAAACTGTTTTTT. This gives the protein CASSRLGGDEKLFF.

A single count supports this clone. The chain joins TRBV7-9 to TRBJ1-5, with 8 bases lining up with TRBD1. J was trimmed by 4 bases and V by 1 base; bases with no gene match: 9. CDR1 is SEHNR, CDR2 FQNEAQ, per germline (reference sequence). This CDR3 region has 17 residues. CDR3 sequence: CASSLEGLTGENQPQHF. CDR3 sequence (DNA): TGTGCCAGCAGCTTAGAGGGTTTGACAGGGGAAAATCAGCCCCAGCATTTT.

This chain joins TRBV6-2 or TRBV6-3 and TRBJ2-2; no reliable D call. The V and J ends lost 4 bases and 4 bases respectively, with 10 bases between them. Germline CDR1 is MNHEY and CDR2 is SVGEGT. The CDR3 covers 14 residues. The CDR3 DNA reads as TGTGCCAGCAGTTGGACCGAAACCACCGGGGAGCTGTTTTTT. Translated: CASSWTETTGELFF.

V and J are TRBV2 and TRBJ2-2; tentative D call: TRBD2 (6 bases). CDR1 is SNHLY, CDR2 FYNNEI, per germline. V dropped 4 bases and J dropped 9 bases, with 12 bases sitting between them. This CDR3 spans 13 amino acids. In DNA, the CDR3 is TGTGCCAGCAGTGTTATGGAGGGCAGGGAGCTGTTTTTT. Its translation is CASSVMEGRELFF. The full variable domain, in which reference TRBV2 and TRBJ2-2 provide the parts outside the CDR3, is EPEVTQTPSHQVTQMGQEVILRCVPISNHLYFYWYRQILGQKVEFLVSFYNNEISEKSEIFDDQFSVERPDGSNFTLKIRSTKLEDSAMYFCASSVMEGRELFFGEGSRLTVL.

V and J are TRBV6-2 or TRBV6-3 and TRBJ2-7; D gene ambiguous. V shed 2 bases and J shed 6 bases, with 23 bases lying between them. This CDR3 is 17 amino acids long. CDR1 and CDR2 from the germline V gene are MNHEY and SVGEGT. DNA for the CDR3: TGTGCCAGCAGTTACCCCCGGGTAAAGCAGGCGAGAGGCGAGCAGTACTTC. Translation gives CASSYPRVKQARGEQYF.

This rearrangement joins TRBV29-1 to TRBJ1-1; the D is unclear. The CDR3 is 11 residues long. Trimming pared 3 bases from V and 10 bases from J, leaving 12 bases between. Per the germline V gene, CDR1 is SQVTM and CDR2 is ANQGSEA. CDR3 bases: TGCAGCGTTGACGCCCAAGCGATAGCTTTCTTT. This translates into CSVDAQAIAFF.

This clone has a single count. At one boundary the junction diverges from the germline segment, which might be a read error. The gene calls are TRBV7-9 and TRBJ2-7; 10 positions agree with TRBD2. Germline CDR1 reads SEHNR; CDR2 reads FQNEAQ (reference sequence). The CDR3 is made up of 15 amino acids. CDR3 residues: CASSLAGAGDYEQYF. CDR3 bases: TGTGCCAGCAGCCTAGCGGGAGCTGGGGACTACGAGCAGTACTTC.